The 20 T cell receptor beta chains reported below all come from one sample, sequenced in a study of shared clonotypes between healthy human individuals. Naive CD8 populations comprised CD45RO-negative cells positively selected for CCR7, excluding terminally differentiated effector memory CD45RA+ cells. Here immunoSEQ multiplex PCR was the method, and the copy in TCRdb shows in-frame clones only, minus some. The sample consists of over 2 million clones, around 96% of them appearing once. Sequencing used naive CD8+ T cells sorted from blood. The receptors come from a young man in good health.

The chain links TRBV7-9 to TRBJ2-5, with TRBD1 as a possible D gene (6 bases). This CDR3 has 15 residues. Germline V lookup: CDR1 SEHNR, CDR2 FQNEAQ (reference sequence). V shed 5 bases and J shed 1 base, with 14 bases lying between them. The CDR3: CASSRVLGAQETQYF. The CDR3 region has the DNA TGTGCCAGCAGCCGTGTTTTGGGGGCCCAAGAGACCCAGTACTTC.

The J gene is TRBJ2-1, the V gene TRBV5-1, with TRBD2 matching over 7 bases. The V segment lost 1 base and the J segment 7 bases; nucleotides outside the gene matches: 11. The CDR3 loop spans 16 amino acids. Germline V gene sequence: CDR1 SGHRS, CDR2 YFSETQ. The CDR3 DNA sequence: TGCGCCAGCAGCTTGCGGGGGGTCGTGGCTCTAAATGAGCAGTTCTTC. Protein product: CASSLRGVVALNEQFF.

This clone has a single count. V is TRBV5-4 and J is TRBJ2-3, with a tentative D call TRBD1 (5 bases). Per germline, CDR1 SGHNT and CDR2 YYREEE (reference sequence). The CDR3 extends over 14 amino acids. V lost 0 bases, J lost 2 bases, and 7 bases lay in between. The CDR3 DNA reads TGTGCCAGCAGCTTGGGGACAACCACAGATACGCAGTATTTT. Amino acid sequence: CASSLGTTTDTQYF.

The chain combines TRBV7-6 with TRBJ2-1, with 11 nucleotides matching TRBD2. Trimming at V came to 4 bases and at J to 6 bases, leaving 5 bases not matched to a gene. The CDR3 loop spans 15 amino acids. CDR1 is SGHVS, CDR2 FNYEAQ, per germline. CDR3 DNA sequence: TGTGCCAGCAGCTCGGGACTAGCGGTCCCCAATGAGCAGTTCTTC. It yields the protein CASSSGLAVPNEQFF.

With regard to this clone: The identical CDR3 is also encoded by other nucleotide sequences in the sample. The rearrangement uses TRBV5-6 and TRBJ1-5; 10 bases map to TRBD1. CDR3 length equals 14 residues. V trimming: 4 bases; J trimming: 6 bases; junction bases outside the gene matches: 4. Germline V gene data show CDR1 as SGHDT and CDR2 as YYEEEE. The CDR3 DNA sequence: TGTGCCAGCAGCCCCGGGACAGGGGTTCAGCCCCAGCATTTT. Protein product: CASSPGTGVQPQHF.

The chain employs TRBV6-6 and TRBJ1-4; D ambiguous. The CDR3 has 13 amino acids. The germline CDR1 and CDR2 sequences are MNHNY and SVGAGI (reference sequence). V was cut by 7 bases and J by 4 bases, with 10 bases left in between. CDR3 sequence (DNA): TGTGCCAGCACCTCGCGGGTTAATGAAAAACTGTTTTTT. It translates to CASTSRVNEKLFF.

This clone has just a few counts. The chain carries TRBV27 and TRBJ2-7; 11 bases line up with TRBD1. Germline CDR1 is MNHEY and CDR2 is SMNVEV (reference sequence). CDR3 length: 12 residues. V shed 10 bases and J 8 bases; nucleotides not matched to a gene: 7. CDR3 DNA sequence: TGTGCCACCAGGACAGGGGGCAGTAAGCAGTACTTC. It yields the protein CATRTGGSKQYF.

Concerning this clone itself: The identical CDR3 is also encoded by other nucleotide sequences in the sample. The chain has TRBV30 and TRBJ1-1, with D tentatively TRBD1 (5 bases). V lost 0 bases, J lost 6 bases, and 11 bases lay in between. Germline loops: CDR1 GTSNPN, CDR2 SVGIG (reference sequence). CDR3 size: 13 residues. The CDR3 spells CAWSVGGAAEAFF. Written as DNA, the CDR3 is TGTGCCTGGAGTGTAGGAGGGGCCGCTGAAGCTTTCTTT.

CDR3 DNA: TGTGCCAGCAGTCCGCAGGGCGAGCAGTACTTC. It specifies CASSPQGEQYF. The V gene is TRBV6-6, the J gene TRBJ2-7; the D gene is possibly TRBD1 (5 bases). The CDR3 covers 11 residues. V shed 5 bases and J shed 6 bases, with 8 bases lying between them. Germline V lookup: CDR1 MNHNY, CDR2 SVGAGI (reference sequence).

The chain is built from TRBV30 and TRBJ2-3; 9 bases match TRBD2. The length of the CDR3 is 18 residues. The ends lost 0 bases at V and 1 base at J; junction bases unmatched: 11. Germline V gives CDR1 GTSNPN, CDR2 SVGIG (reference sequence). The CDR3 coding sequence is TGTGCCTGGAGTGTAATTGGCGGGAGGGAGAGCGGCACAGATACGCAGTATTTT. Translated: CAWSVIGGRESGTDTQYF.

This clone has just one count. This chain uses TRBV30 with TRBJ2-3; no definite D call. CDR1 GTSNPN and CDR2 SVGIG come from the germline V gene (reference sequence). Trimming removed 3 bases from V and 3 bases from J, with 10 bases in between. This CDR3 has 13 amino acids. CDR3: CAWSHMGTDTQYF. In DNA, the CDR3 is TGTGCCTGGAGCCATATGGGGACAGATACGCAGTATTTT.

This chain links TRBV6-5 with TRBJ1-6; D perhaps matches TRBD1 (5 bases). V was pared by 4 bases and J by 10 bases, with 17 bases between. The CDR3 spans 15 residues. The germline CDR1 and CDR2 sequences are MNHEY and SVGAGI. DNA for the CDR3: TGTGCCAGCAGTTCCTCGGGGACCTTGGGCTCACCCCTCCACTTT. This translates into CASSSSGTLGSPLHF.

The sample holds one count of this clone. The rearrangement joins TRBV6-1 to TRBJ1-2; D not resolved. Germline CDR1 is MNHNS and CDR2 is SASEGT. V lost 11 bases, J lost 3 bases, and 19 bases lay in between. The CDR3 extends over 14 amino acids. CDR3 sequence reads: CAGKEWGTDYGYTF. The CDR3 DNA reads TGTGCCGGAAAGGAATGGGGAACAGACTATGGCTACACCTTC.

About this clone itself: Other DNA sequences of this sample code for an identical CDR3. CDR3 DNA sequence: TGTGCCAGCAGTGCTGACAGGGGAACTGAAGCTTTCTTT. Protein: CASSADRGTEAFF. This sequence joins TRBV2 and TRBJ1-1; the match to TRBD1 covers 8 bases. The CDR3 spans 13 residues. CDR1 SNHLY and CDR2 FYNNEI come from the germline V gene. J was trimmed by 5 bases and V by 4 bases; bases with no gene match: 3. The full variable domain, with the rest looked up from reference TRBV2 and TRBJ1-1, is EPEVTQTPSHQVTQMGQEVILRCVPISNHLYFYWYRQILGQKVEFLVSFYNNEISEKSEIFDDQFSVERPDGSNFTLKIRSTKLEDSAMYFCASSADRGTEAFFGQGTRLTVV.

The chain employs TRBV4-3 and TRBJ2-1, with 9 bases that match TRBD2. The CDR3 is made up of 15 amino acids. CDR1 and CDR2 from the germline V gene are LGHNA and YSLEER. The V and J ends lost 1 base and 4 bases, in that order; junction bases with no gene match: 2. CDR3 amino acids: CASSQGTSDYNEQFF. CDR3 bases: TGCGCCAGCAGCCAAGGGACTAGCGATTACAATGAGCAGTTCTTC.

The V and J genes are TRBV7-9 and TRBJ2-7; no reliable D call. There are 15 residues in the CDR3. The germline V and J ends were trimmed by 6 bases and 5 bases, with 20 bases remaining between them. Per the germline V gene, CDR1 is SEHNR and CDR2 is FQNEAQ (reference sequence). The CDR3 loop is CASSLPGSPAHEQYF. CDR3 nucleotides: TGTGCCAGCAGTCTCCCCGGGTCCCCGGCACACGAGCAGTACTTC.

As regards this clone: The same CDR3 can be traced to other DNA sequences in this sample. The chain has TRBV5-6 and TRBJ1-1; 8 nucleotides match TRBD1. The CDR3 consists of 14 residues. Per the germline V gene, CDR1 is SGHDT and CDR2 is YYEEEE. Germline trimming cut 0 bases from V and 8 bases from J; bases unmatched to any gene: 6. CDR3 in amino acids: CASSLGQGASEAFF. The CDR3 DNA reads TGTGCCAGCAGCTTGGGTCAGGGGGCATCAGAAGCTTTCTTT.

The chain recombines TRBV5-1 with TRBJ2-7, with D perhaps matching TRBD1 or TRBD2 (7 bases each). The germline CDR1 and CDR2 sequences are SGHRS and YFSETQ. Trimming took off 3 bases at V and 3 bases at J, with 19 bases between the two ends. This CDR3 is built from 16 residues. CDR3 protein: CASSWGGPGTDYEQYF. The CDR3 DNA follows: TGCGCCAGCAGCTGGGGGGGCCCCGGGACAGACTACGAGCAGTACTTC.

CDR3: CASRLGERQYF. Written as DNA, the CDR3 is TGTGCCAGTAGGTTAGGAGAACGGCAGTACTTC. The rearrangement joins TRBV19 to TRBJ2-7; no clear D. There are 11 residues in the CDR3. Germline CDR1 is LNHDA and CDR2 is SQIVND (reference sequence). Deletions cut 6 bases from V and 9 bases from J, with 12 bases between.

The V gene is TRBV7-3, the J gene TRBJ2-3, with 12 nucleotides matching TRBD1. V shed 2 bases and J 4 bases; nucleotides not matched to a gene: 7. Per the germline V gene, CDR1 is SGHTA and CDR2 is FQGTGA. CDR3 length: 17 amino acids. The CDR3 DNA reads TGTGCCAGCAGCTTAGGGACAGGGGGCTTAAGCCCAGATACGCAGTATTTT. This encodes CASSLGTGGLSPDTQYF. Supplemented by reference TRBV7-3 and TRBJ2-3, the full variable domain reads GAGVSQTPSNKVTEKGKYVELRCDPISGHTALYWYRQSLGQGPEFLIYFQGTGAADDSGLPNDRFFAVRPEGSVSTLKIQRTERGDSAVYLCASSLGTGGLSPDTQYFGPGTRLTVL.